This T cell receptor beta chain was sequenced during a study of CD8+ T cells in alopecia areata (dated by TCRdb to between 2018 and 2020). Study-level background: The treated patients took part in an open-label pilot trial in which moderate-to-severe alopecia areata was treated with oral tofacitinib at 5 to 10 mg twice daily. Tofacitinib was given for 6 to 18 months, followed by 6 months of follow-up off drug to assess delayed response and recurrence. The SALT score, which quantifies the percentage of affected scalp surface area, was used to measure disease severity in treated patients. The study used high-throughput TCRbeta sequencing to examine T cell clonal expansion in alopecia areata, in both the C3H/HeJ mouse model and human patients. Human TCRbeta sequencing covered scalp tissue and sorted CD4+ and CD8+ peripheral blood T cells from patchy and totalis/universalis alopecia areata patients and healthy controls. Biopsies were taken from tofacitinib-treated patients at baseline and again at 4 and 24 weeks into treatment, and several of those patients also had a later scalp biopsy. Scalp clonality was compared across normal scalp (n=4), patchy alopecia areata scalp (n=8), and alopecia totalis/universalis scalp (n=8). RNA was obtained with the PAXgene miRNA kit for fixed scalp, the miRNeasy kit for PBMCs, and the RNeasy kit for mouse skin. immunoSEQ multiplex PCR using 35 Vbeta forward primers and 13 Jbeta reverse primers was used to amplify TCRbeta CDR3 regions.

Only a few counts were recorded for this clone. No antigen is known for it. The input lacks base qualities; no much larger clone sits a single base away. Results the study describes overall, beyond this receptor: Scalp clonality and the number of expanded CD8+ clones among the top 100 scalp clones were significantly decreased by tofacitinib. Many expanded lesional clones persisted in scalp and blood during tofacitinib treatment, which may partly explain relapse after stopping treatment. The treated cohort was small, with a single nonresponder, so links between baseline CD8+ expansion and response need larger studies. Higher clonality and more expanded CD8+ clones were observed in lesional scalp than in normal scalp, particularly in alopecia totalis/universalis, a finding suggestive of antigenic drive. Shared TCR sequences between patients were less evident than in mice, which may be partly attributable to HLA diversity in the patient population. Unlike mouse skin, where gammadelta T cells dominate, normal human skin contains resident alphabeta T cells that get sequenced too, which complicates analysis of the scalp TCR repertoire.

The meaning of the sample's treatment or condition label: oral pan-JAK inhibitor, 5-10 mg twice daily. Lesional scalp punch biopsies and peripheral blood were obtained from alopecia areata patients. PBMCs were separated by density centrifugation and stained for CD3, CD4 and CD8, after which CD4+ and CD8+ T cells were sorted on a FACSAria. The germline V gene encodes CDR1 MNHEY and CDR2 SVGAGI. Spanning cysteine to phenylalanine, the CDR3 consists of 12 amino acids. Solely the CDR3 DNA is kept, with 36 bases framed from the first base. The trim is 2 bases for V and 7 bases for J, with a gap of 5 bases between the germline ends. To prepare the library, the immunoSEQ multiplex PCR assay was applied. RNA was extracted from all samples and reverse transcribed into cDNA, which served as template for TCR sequencing. SuperScript III was used to make first-strand cDNA, primed with a 2:1 mix of oligo-dT and random hexamers. A synthetic immune receptor repertoire was used to assess amplification bias, and residual bias was removed computationally. From the authors' description of their analysis: Raw reads were preprocessed to remove errors, and CDR3 was defined by IMGT conventions from the conserved cysteine to phenylalanine. Clonality was calculated as 1 minus Shannon entropy normalized by log2 of the number of productive unique TCRs. Whether scalp clones were CD4 or CD8 was inferred by matching scalp TCRbeta sequences against CD4 and CD8 repertoires sorted from blood. TCRdb took this table from immuneACCESS and kept in-frame rearrangements with V and J called. Such tables lack part of the clones; where checked against another copy, unresolved V genes explain under half of the gap, and the rest is unexplained. D and trimming were read from the DNA, whereas the V and J calls and clone size are those reported in that table. For this sample the table gives around 60,000 clones, of which 46% were detected only once. The ten most abundant clones make up about 20% of the sample.

The V and J genes are TRBV6-5 and TRBJ2-2, with the identity of the D gene unclear. Sequences were derived from CD8+ T cells sorted from blood, sampled at roughly week 36, from a patient treated with tofacitinib. The receptor's source is a human donor with alopecia areata. At the DNA level, the sequence is TGTGCCAGCAGTTACGTACACGGGGAGCTGTTTTTT. It encodes CASSYVHGELFF.